Below, 30 T cell receptor beta chains from the same sample are listed, as sequenced in a study of early T cells in non-severe SARS-CoV-2 infection. Via MiXCR, TCRdb re-called the 5' RACE reads, giving one row per CDR3 protein. The sample lists 85,000 to 95,000 distinct CDR3 sequences, about 15% occurring once. The material sequenced was whole blood. The receptors were gathered from an adult who was a healthcare worker with PCR-confirmed SARS-CoV-2 infection or an uninfected control (not recorded which).

This clonotype was seen many times. The chain couples TRBV3-1 to TRBJ1-6; 7 positions agree with TRBD1. After removal of 1 base from V and 6 bases from J, the junction contained 3 bases not matched to a gene. The CDR3 has 15 residues. Germline CDR1 LGHDT, CDR2 YNNKEL (reference sequence). CDR3 sequence: CASSQVGTANSPLHF. CDR3 DNA: TGTGCCAGCAGCCAAGTTGGGACAGCTAATTCACCCCTCCACTTT.

The chain combines TRBV5-4 with TRBJ2-3; D ambiguous. With 5 bases removed from V and 0 bases from J, the gap between germline ends came to 10 bases. The CDR3 contains 14 residues. Germline assignment: CDR1 SGHNT and CDR2 YYREEE (reference sequence). This chain's CDR3 is CASRLTVSTDTQYF. For the CDR3, the DNA is TGTGCCAGCAGATTGACGGTTAGCACAGATACGCAGTATTTT.

This chain uses TRBV6-5 with TRBJ1-1; D possibly corresponds to TRBD1 (6 bases). V lost 5 bases and J 3 bases, leaving 19 bases between the germline ends. This CDR3 comprises 16 residues. Per the germline V gene, CDR1 is MNHEY and CDR2 is SVGAGI. DNA for the CDR3: TGTGCCAGCAGTCCCTCGGGACAAGTAAGGGACACTGAAGCTTTCTTT. This translates into CASSPSGQVRDTEAFF.

This clonotype was recorded at least ten times. This chain connects TRBV29-1 to TRBJ2-1; D remains unclear. The V end lost 3 bases, the J end lost 4 bases, and 7 bases lay between the germline ends. This CDR3 comprises 12 residues. CDR1 SQVTM and CDR2 ANQGSEA come from the germline V gene. CDR3 loop: CSVDYRYNEQFF. The CDR3 DNA sequence: TGCAGCGTTGATTACAGATACAATGAGCAGTTCTTC.

V gene TRBV7-2 combines with J gene TRBJ1-2; 9 positions match TRBD1. CDR1 and CDR2 from the germline V gene are SGHTA and FQGNSA. The CDR3 loop spans 16 amino acids. The V and J ends lost 1 base and 1 base, in that order; junction bases with no gene match: 4. Here the CDR3 DNA reads TGTGCCAGCAGCTTAGGACAGGGGGACGTTAACTATGGCTACACCTTC. Amino acid sequence: CASSLGQGDVNYGYTF.

This clonotype was seen only a few times. The chain uses TRBV6-2 or TRBV6-3 and TRBJ2-7, with TRBD2 matching 9 bases. The V segment lost 2 bases and the J segment 0 bases; nucleotides outside the gene matches: 5. CDR3 length equals 16 residues. Germline CDR1 reads MNHEY; CDR2 reads SVGEGT. CDR3 residues: CASSYGSGGISYEQYV. The DNA for the CDR3 is TGTGCCAGCAGTTACGGGAGCGGGGGGATCTCCTACGAGCAGTACGTC.

This clonotype was found a few times. The chain recombines TRBV4-1 with TRBJ2-7; TRBD2 matches 11 bases. CDR1 and CDR2 from the germline V gene are MGHRA and YSYEKL. The CDR3 is 13 residues long. V trimming: 1 base; J trimming: 8 bases; junction bases outside the gene matches: 1. CDR3 protein: CASSQGLAGKQYV. The CDR3 coding sequence is TGCGCCAGCAGCCAAGGACTAGCGGGAAAGCAGTACGTC.

The sample holds a few counts of this clonotype. The CDR3 coding sequence is TGTGCCAGCAGCCAACACGGATTCTATAGCAATCAGCCCCAGCATTTT. It is translated as CASSQHGFYSNQPQHF. V usage is TRBV5-8 and J usage is TRBJ1-5, with D unresolved. The CDR3 totals 16 residues. The V end was cut by 4 bases, the J end by 0 bases, with 14 bases between. The V gene's germline CDR1 is SGHTS and CDR2 YDEGEE.

This clonotype was counted only a few times. This sequence joins TRBV3-1 and TRBJ2-5; 9 nucleotides match TRBD2. The germline V gene has CDR1 LGHDT and CDR2 YNNKEL (reference sequence). The length of the CDR3 is 14 residues. V trimming: 8 bases; J trimming: 1 base; junction bases outside the gene matches: 5. CDR3 bases: TGTGCCAGCCGCCCAGCGGGGGGCCAAGAGACCCAGTACTTC. Its protein product is CASRPAGGQETQYF.

This clonotype was observed many times. The rearrangement uses TRBV2 and TRBJ2-1; 8 bases match TRBD2. CDR3 length equals 15 residues. The ends lost 4 bases at V and 4 bases at J; junction bases unmatched: 6. Germline loops: CDR1 SNHLY, CDR2 FYNNEI. This CDR3 reads CASSGGSGAYNEQFF. In DNA form, the CDR3 reads TGTGCCAGCAGTGGTGGTAGCGGGGCTTACAATGAGCAGTTCTTC.

This clonotype came up a few times. The chain carries TRBV11-1 and TRBJ2-1; TRBD2 matches at 14 bases. The V gene's germline CDR1 is SGHAT and CDR2 FQDESV (reference sequence). The CDR3 is 16 residues long. V lost 4 bases and J lost 7; bases outside the gene matches: 6. CDR3 region: CASSSGLAGGANEQFF. The CDR3 nucleotides are TGTGCCAGCAGCTCAGGACTAGCGGGGGGAGCAAATGAGCAGTTCTTC.

The genes are TRBV24-1 and TRBJ2-2; a weak D match, TRBD2 (5 bases). Germline V gene data show CDR1 as KGHDR and CDR2 as SFDVKD. V was clipped by 7 bases and J by 0 bases, with 14 bases between them. CDR3 length: 16 amino acids. The CDR3 here is CATSLSVTPNTGELFF. CDR3 in DNA: TGTGCCACCAGCCTTAGCGTAACACCGAACACCGGGGAGCTGTTTTTT.

The table lists this clonotype with a few counts. The chain recombines TRBV27 with TRBJ1-2; weak D call: TRBD1 (5 bases). The length of the CDR3 is 16 residues. The ends were cut back, 4 bases at V and 1 base at J, with 16 bases in the middle. CDR1 and CDR2 from the germline V gene are MNHEY and SMNVEV (reference sequence). The CDR3 sequence is CASSYKRDGLNYGYTF. CDR3 bases: TGTGCCAGCAGTTATAAAAGGGACGGCCTTAACTATGGCTACACCTTC.

This clonotype has a handful of counts. This chain connects TRBV6-1 to TRBJ1-1; TRBD1 is a possible D gene (5 bases). Trimming stripped 7 bases from V and 6 bases from J, with 12 bases between. The CDR3 runs to 12 residues. Germline CDR1 is MNHNS and CDR2 is SASEGT. CDR3 nucleotide sequence: TGTGCCAGCACCAAGAGGGACTCTGAAGCTTTCTTT. It encodes CASTKRDSEAFF.

This clonotype was recorded a few times. V usage is TRBV24-1 and J usage is TRBJ2-1, with D maybe TRBD2 (6 bases). Trimming shortened V by 3 bases and J by 2 bases, and 16 bases separated the two germline ends. The V gene's germline CDR1 is KGHDR and CDR2 SFDVKD. The CDR3 covers 17 residues. The DNA for the CDR3 is TGTGCCACCAGTGATGGGGAGGCCCCTGATCCCTACAATGAGCAGTTCTTC. Translated: CATSDGEAPDPYNEQFF.

This chain joins TRBV20-1 and TRBJ2-3; a possible D gene is TRBD2 (7 bases). Germline V gene lookup returns CDR1 DFQATT and CDR2 SNEGSKA (reference sequence). This CDR3 comprises 17 residues. V was shortened by 5 bases and J by 2 bases, with 23 bases between the two germline ends. The CDR3 nucleotides are TGCAGTGCTTATCCCACCGCAGGGCGGGGGCACACAGATACGCAGTATTTT. This sequence encodes CSAYPTAGRGHTDTQYF.

This clonotype was found many times. The chain recombines TRBV24-1 with TRBJ2-3; 12 bases are a match to TRBD2. Germline lookup yields CDR1 KGHDR and CDR2 SFDVKD. The CDR3 covers 15 residues. V lost 4 bases and J lost 6; bases outside the gene matches: 4. The CDR3 loop is CATSDRTSGDDTQYF. CDR3 sequence (DNA): TGTGCCACCAGTGACCGGACTAGCGGGGACGATACGCAGTATTTT.

This clonotype was found a few times. This rearrangement joins TRBV14 to TRBJ2-5; D gene ambiguous. CDR1 and CDR2 (germline): SGHDN, FVKESK. The CDR3 covers 14 residues. Deletions cut 0 bases from V and 2 bases from J, with 7 bases between. CDR3 sequence: CASSQENRQETQYF. The CDR3 DNA reads TGTGCCAGCAGCCAAGAAAACAGACAAGAGACCCAGTACTTC.

In its sample, this clonotype was seen a few times. The V call is TRBV20-1, the J call TRBJ2-3; 9 nucleotides agree with TRBD2. The CDR3 has 15 residues. The V gene end was trimmed by 6 bases and the J gene end by 7 bases; junction bases not matched to a gene: 14. Germline V gene sequence: CDR1 DFQATT, CDR2 SNEGSKA (reference sequence). Written as DNA, the CDR3 is TGCAGTGCCCATAGGAGGGGACTAGCTGGTTATACGCAGTATTTT. Translating it yields CSAHRRGLAGYTQYF.

This clonotype was seen a few times. The rearrangement links TRBV6-5 to TRBJ1-6; the D is unclear. The CDR3 extends over 15 amino acids. The V end was cut by 6 bases, the J end by 3 bases, with 12 bases between. Germline V lookup: CDR1 MNHEY, CDR2 SVGAGI. The CDR3, as DNA: TGTGCCAGCAGCCAAACGGGCGTCTATAATTCACCCCTCCACTTT. This encodes CASSQTGVYNSPLHF.

CDR3: CASSYPGQGPSVHEQYV. CDR3 in DNA: TGTGCCAGCAGTTACCCCGGACAGGGGCCCTCCGTCCACGAGCAGTACGTC. This sequence joins TRBV6-2 or TRBV6-3 and TRBJ2-7; 9 bases are a match to TRBD1. The V and J ends lost 2 bases and 5 bases, in that order; junction bases with no gene match: 13. The CDR3 length is 17 residues. Looked up from germline, CDR1 is MNHEY and CDR2 is SVGEGT.

The chain carries TRBV27 and TRBJ2-5; D is uncertain. Germline V gene lookup returns CDR1 MNHEY and CDR2 SMNVEV (reference sequence). V was clipped by 6 bases and J by 0 bases, with 8 bases between them. The CDR3 spans 13 residues. The DNA of the CDR3 is TGTGCCAGCAGCCCGAACAACCAAGAGACCCAGTACTTC. Residues: CASSPNNQETQYF.

This clonotype appeared a few times. This chain links TRBV5-1 with TRBJ1-4, with D tentatively TRBD1 (6 bases). This CDR3 is 14 amino acids long. From germline, CDR1 is SGHRS and CDR2 YFSETQ. V was pared by 5 bases and J by 4 bases, with 12 bases between. The CDR3 here is CASRPGQINEKLFF. The CDR3, as DNA: TGCGCCAGCAGACCCGGACAGATTAATGAAAAACTGTTTTTT.

This clonotype came up many times. The chain employs TRBV12-3 or TRBV12-4 and TRBJ2-5; 8 bases are shared with TRBD2. The CDR3 has 14 residues. V lost 5 bases, J lost 5 bases, and 7 bases stayed unmatched. The DNA for the CDR3 is TGTGCCAGCAGTCGTCGGGGGGGCGGTGAGACCCAGTACTTC. Translated: CASSRRGGGETQYF.

This clonotype occurred once. J is TRBJ1-1 and V is TRBV7-6; 10 bases map to TRBD1. The length of the CDR3 is 17 residues. Trimming removed 3 bases from V and 1 base from J; junction bases left unmatched: 8. The germline V gene encodes CDR1 SGHVS and CDR2 FNYEAQ. The CDR3 bases are TGTGCCAGCAGCTTCCACAGCGGACAGGGGGAGAACACTGAAGCTTTCTTT. Translation: CASSFHSGQGENTEAFF.

This rearrangement joins TRBV12-3 or TRBV12-4 to TRBJ2-5; 9 bases are a match to TRBD1. Germline trimming cut 8 bases from V and 4 bases from J; bases unmatched to any gene: 5. This CDR3 contains 13 residues. The CDR3 loop reads CASSQGAGETQYF. As DNA, the CDR3 is TGTGCCAGCTCACAGGGGGCGGGAGAGACCCAGTACTTC.

The rearrangement joins TRBV18 to TRBJ1-1, with a weak D call TRBD1 (6 bases). The germline gives CDR1 KGHSH, CDR2 LQKENI. The length of the CDR3 is 16 residues. The V and J ends lost 3 bases and 4 bases respectively, with 18 bases between them. This chain's CDR3 is CASSPSQGRSSTEAFF. CDR3 DNA: TGTGCCAGCTCACCTTCACAGGGAAGATCGAGCACTGAAGCTTTCTTT.

V usage is TRBV29-1 and J usage is TRBJ1-4; 8 nucleotides align to TRBD1. The V gene end was trimmed by 6 bases and the J gene end by 3 bases; junction bases not matched to a gene: 6. CDR1 SQVTM and CDR2 ANQGSEA come from the germline V gene. This CDR3 has 14 residues. DNA of the CDR3: TGCAGCGTGAAGGACAGGGAGGCTAATGAAAAACTGTTTTTT. Translating it yields CSVKDREANEKLFF.

V is TRBV30 and J is TRBJ2-2; D is uncertain. V lost 3 bases to trimming and J lost 0 bases, with 5 bases between them. This CDR3 has 13 amino acids. Germline V gene sequence: CDR1 GTSNPN, CDR2 SVGIG (reference sequence). CDR3 nucleotides: TGTGCCTGGAGACGATCGAACACCGGGGAGCTGTTTTTT. The encoded protein is CAWRRSNTGELFF.

This clonotype qualifies as medium-sized. The chain has TRBV20-1 and TRBJ2-3; 7 bases align to TRBD1. The J segment lost 1 base and the V segment lost 0 bases, leaving 4 bases of the junction unmatched. The CDR3 extends over 15 amino acids. The germline gives CDR1 DFQATT, CDR2 SNEGSKA (reference sequence). This chain's CDR3 is CSARDQGDGTDTQYF. In nucleotides, the CDR3 is TGCAGTGCTAGAGATCAGGGGGACGGCACAGATACGCAGTATTTT.